These 27 T cell receptor beta chains were all obtained from the same sample, sequenced in a study of high-grade serous ovarian cancer treatment subgroups. Clones were sequenced by immunoSEQ multiplex PCR, and TCRdb holds only the in-frame ones, with some missing. This sample carries about 15,000 clones, 86% of them seen once, and the ten largest clones take just under 6.5%. Tumor tissue was taken before any definitive surgery or chemotherapy was given. Sequenced input: tumor tissue. The receptor source for this set is a human donor with high-grade serous ovarian cancer.

The V and J genes are TRBV5-1 and TRBJ2-2; either TRBD1 or TRBD2 may fit D (5 bases each). Germline assignment: CDR1 SGHRS and CDR2 YFSETQ. Trimming pared 5 bases from V and 1 base from J, leaving 12 bases between. The CDR3 covers 15 residues. This chain's CDR3 is CASRSGAGNTGELFF. The CDR3, as DNA: TGCGCCAGCAGATCCGGGGCAGGGAACACCGGGGAGCTGTTTTTT.

The chain has TRBV30 and TRBJ2-7; D uncertain. There are 12 residues in the CDR3. V was pared by 1 base and J by 3 bases, with 7 bases between. CDR1 and CDR2 from the germline V gene are GTSNPN and SVGIG (reference sequence). DNA of the CDR3: TGTGCCTGGAGTGGACATAGCTACGAGCAGTACTTC. Translated, it gives CAWSGHSYEQYF.

The rearrangement joins TRBV2 to TRBJ2-7; D perhaps matches TRBD1 (6 bases). The germline V gene has CDR1 SNHLY and CDR2 FYNNEI. This CDR3 spans 11 amino acids. V dropped 6 bases and J dropped 5 bases, with 8 bases sitting between them. The CDR3 DNA reads TGTGCCAGCAGGCGGACAGACGAGCAGTACTTC. Amino acids: CASRRTDEQYF. The whole variable domain, filled in from reference TRBV2 and TRBJ2-7, reads EPEVTQTPSHQVTQMGQEVILRCVPISNHLYFYWYRQILGQKVEFLVSFYNNEISEKSEIFDDQFSVERPDGSNFTLKIRSTKLEDSAMYFCASRRTDEQYFGPGTRLTVT.

The chain recombines TRBV6-1 with TRBJ2-2; TRBD2 might be the D (6 bases). The CDR3 runs 15 residues. Between the trimmed V and J ends, which lost 0 bases and 7 bases, there was a span of 12 bases. Germline V lookup: CDR1 MNHNS, CDR2 SASEGT. DNA for the CDR3: TGTGCCAGCAGTGAAGCGCCGGGAGTAGGCGGGGAGCTGTTTTTT. Encoded protein: CASSEAPGVGGELFF.

The V gene is TRBV6-5, the J gene TRBJ1-5, with unresolved D. V lost 8 bases, J lost 0 bases, and 11 bases lay in between. The CDR3 has 14 amino acids. Germline values: CDR1 MNHEY, CDR2 SVGAGI. As DNA, the CDR3 is TGTGCCAGCCGGTCGTTGGATAGCAATCAGCCCCAGCATTTT. Amino acid sequence: CASRSLDSNQPQHF.

The chain joins TRBV5-1 to TRBJ2-3; TRBD2 might be the D (6 bases). This CDR3 is 18 amino acids long. The germline V gene has CDR1 SGHRS and CDR2 YFSETQ. V gave up 0 bases and J gave up 2 bases, with 19 bases separating them. The chain's CDR3 is CASSLGGWRGGVTDTQYF. The CDR3 DNA reads TGCGCCAGCAGCTTGGGGGGTTGGCGGGGCGGCGTCACAGATACGCAGTATTTT.

The chain couples TRBV19 to TRBJ1-1; 8 nucleotides line up with TRBD1. The germline V gene encodes CDR1 LNHDA and CDR2 SQIVND (reference sequence). The CDR3 is made up of 17 amino acids. Trimming cost V 6 bases and J 0 bases; bases outside gene matches: 12. The CDR3 region has the DNA TGTGCCAGTAGGACCCGGACAGGGAGCATCATGAACACTGAAGCTTTCTTT. This translates into CASRTRTGSIMNTEAFF.

This clone has just a few counts. The genes are TRBV7-2 and TRBJ1-1; the match to TRBD1 covers 7 bases. Germline CDR1 SGHTA, CDR2 FQGNSA. The J segment lost 8 bases and the V segment lost 3 bases, leaving 6 bases of the junction unmatched. The CDR3 is 13 residues long. This CDR3 reads CASSFSTGQEAFF. As DNA, the CDR3 is TGTGCCAGCAGCTTCTCGACAGGGCAGGAAGCTTTCTTT.

The chain joins TRBV7-2 to TRBJ2-7, with 13 bases that match TRBD2. V dropped 5 bases and J dropped 3; count of bases not matched to a gene: 4. Germline values: CDR1 SGHTA, CDR2 FQGNSA. The CDR3 runs 15 residues. The CDR3 here is CASSLLAGGRYEQYF. The CDR3 nucleotides read TGTGCCAGCAGCCTACTAGCGGGGGGGCGCTACGAGCAGTACTTC.

The gene calls are TRBV5-6 and TRBJ2-4, with D possibly TRBD1 on 5 matching bases. V lost 3 bases and J lost 6, with 13 bases in between. The CDR3 has 14 amino acids. Germline CDR1 and CDR2: SGHDT and YYEEEE. The CDR3 region is CASSYGAGGNIQYF. The CDR3 DNA reads TGTGCCAGCAGCTATGGGGCCGGCGGAAACATTCAGTACTTC. Full variable domain (remainder filled in from reference TRBV5-6 and TRBJ2-4): DAGVTQSPTHLIKTRGQQVTLRCSPKSGHDTVSWYQQALGQGPQFIFQYYEEEERQRGNFPDRFSGHQFPNYSSELNVNALLLGDSALYLCASSYGAGGNIQYFGAGTRLSVL.

The V and J genes are TRBV6-1 and TRBJ1-3; no clear D gene. The length of the CDR3 is 15 residues. Germline values: CDR1 MNHNS, CDR2 SASEGT. The V and J ends lost 3 bases and 2 bases respectively, with 11 bases between them. CDR3: CASSDLGGTGNTIYF. DNA of the CDR3: TGTGCCAGCAGTGACCTGGGTGGAACTGGAAACACCATATATTTT.

The chain has TRBV7-2 and TRBJ1-4; 7 bases fit TRBD1. The junction had 4 bases not matched to a gene; V was cut back by 5 bases and J by 7 bases. Looked up from germline, CDR1 is SGHTA and CDR2 is FQGNSA. The CDR3 has 13 residues. The CDR3 coding sequence is TGTGCCAGCAGCAGACAGGGTGGTGAAAAACTGTTTTTT. Protein product: CASSRQGGEKLFF.

The V gene is TRBV5-4, the J gene TRBJ2-5; 7 nucleotides align to TRBD1. Germline lookup yields CDR1 SGHNT and CDR2 YYREEE (reference sequence). This CDR3 has 12 amino acids. The V and J ends lost 5 bases and 14 bases, in that order; junction bases with no gene match: 12. CDR3 coding DNA: TGTGCCAGCAGTTATAAGGGACAGTTGTTTTACTTC. It translates to CASSYKGQLFYF. The variable domain in full, with the rest retrieved from reference TRBV5-4 and TRBJ2-5, is ETGVTQSPTHLIKTRGQQVTLRCSSQSGHNTVSWYQQALGQGPQFIFQYYREEENGRGNFPPRFSGLQFPNYSSELNVNALELDDSALYLCASSYKGQLFYFGPGTRLLVL.

The chain carries TRBV11-2 and TRBJ2-3; D uncertain. Trimming cost V 5 bases and J 0 bases, with 3 bases left between them. CDR1 is SGHAT, CDR2 FQNNGV, per germline. The CDR3 consists of 12 residues. The CDR3 DNA reads TGTGCCAGCAGCATTAGCACAGATACGCAGTATTTT. Translated, it gives CASSISTDTQYF.

The chain has TRBV29-1 and TRBJ2-5, with unresolved D. Trimming removed 6 bases at V and 2 bases at J, with 16 bases between. Germline V lookup: CDR1 SQVTM, CDR2 ANQGSEA. The CDR3 has 14 amino acids. CDR3 DNA sequence: TGCAGCGTCTCACTCAGGTGGGGACAAGAGACCCAGTACTTC. Its translation: CSVSLRWGQETQYF.

The rearrangement joins TRBV5-3 to TRBJ2-7; 8 nucleotides agree with TRBD1. Being an ORF, TRBV5-3 has a function that is uncertain. Germline trimming cut 0 bases from V and 0 bases from J; bases unmatched to any gene: 2. This CDR3 contains 15 residues. The CDR3 protein is CARSLDRGSSYEQYF. The CDR3 coding sequence is TGTGCCAGAAGCTTGGACAGGGGGAGCTCCTACGAGCAGTACTTC.

A single count supports this clone. The chain links TRBV4-1 to TRBJ1-3; 7 bases agree with TRBD1. The CDR3 consists of 14 residues. V gave up 1 base and J gave up 7 bases; unmatched junction bases: 4. Germline lookup yields CDR1 MGHRA and CDR2 YSYEKL. The DNA of the CDR3 is TGCGCCAGCAGCCAAGGACAGGGTCGGAACACCATATATTTT. It codes for CASSQGQGRNTIYF.

This chain connects TRBV28 to TRBJ1-4; the D gene is possibly TRBD1 (5 bases). The CDR3 is made up of 13 amino acids. Trimming stripped 8 bases from V and 8 bases from J, with 15 bases between. From germline, CDR1 is MDHEN and CDR2 SYDVKM. In DNA, the CDR3 is TGTGCCAGCGCGGTCGGTCGGGGGGAAAAACTGTTTTTT. This gives the protein CASAVGRGEKLFF.

This clone was counted between two and nine times. CDR3 amino acids: CASSESGTGVNEQFF. The CDR3 nucleotides are TGCGCCAGCAGTGAGTCCGGGACAGGGGTCAATGAGCAGTTCTTC. This sequence joins TRBV10-1 and TRBJ2-1; 10 nucleotides line up with TRBD1. The CDR3 is 15 amino acids. Per the germline V gene, CDR1 is WNHNN and CDR2 is SYGVQD (reference sequence). Trimming removed 0 bases from V and 6 bases from J; junction bases left unmatched: 2.

The rearrangement uses TRBV11-1 and TRBJ2-2, with a tentative D call TRBD1 (6 bases). This CDR3 contains 16 residues. Germline CDR1 SGHAT, CDR2 FQDESV (reference sequence). Deletions cut 5 bases from V and 0 bases from J, with 13 bases between. The CDR3 coding sequence is TGTGCCAGCAGCAGAACACAGGGCCCGAACACCGGGGAGCTGTTTTTT. It translates to CASSRTQGPNTGELFF.

V and J are TRBV6-5 and TRBJ1-4, with 9 bases aligning to TRBD1. The CDR3 loop spans 14 amino acids. Germline V CDR1 and CDR2: MNHEY, SVGAGI. V gave up 4 bases and J gave up 7 bases; unmatched junction bases: 4. The CDR3 protein is CASSWTGVREKLFF. In DNA, the CDR3 is TGTGCCAGCAGTTGGACAGGGGTTCGTGAAAAACTGTTTTTT.

This chain connects TRBV4-2 to TRBJ2-5; D might be TRBD2 (6 bases). The CDR3 is 14 amino acids. V lost 5 bases and J 2 bases, leaving 12 bases between the germline ends. The V gene's germline CDR1 is LGHNA and CDR2 YNFKEQ. The CDR3 sequence: CASSARDLQETQYF. The CDR3 nucleotides read TGTGCCAGCAGCGCCCGGGACTTACAAGAGACCCAGTACTTC.

This chain joins TRBV6-5 and TRBJ2-7; TRBD2 agrees at 7 bases. Germline V gene data show CDR1 as MNHEY and CDR2 as SVGAGI. V was pared by 0 bases and J by 3 bases, with 2 bases of the junction left unmatched. The CDR3 consists of 14 residues. Here the CDR3 DNA reads TGTGCCAGCAGTTACTCGCGGGGGAACTACGAGCAGTACTTC. Amino acid sequence: CASSYSRGNYEQYF.

V and J are TRBV4-1 and TRBJ2-2, with TRBD2 matching over 8 bases. The CDR3 is 16 residues long. Germline CDR1 is MGHRA and CDR2 is YSYEKL. V was pared by 4 bases and J by 5 bases, with 9 bases of the junction left unmatched. In nucleotides, the CDR3 is TGCGCCAGCAGCCGGGCGCTAGCGGGTGCTACCGGGGAGCTGTTTTTT. Translated: CASSRALAGATGELFF.

The genes are TRBV10-3 and TRBJ1-1; perhaps TRBD1 as D (5 bases). This CDR3 is built from 13 residues. Trimming cost V 7 bases and J 4 bases, with 13 bases left between them. The germline V gene has CDR1 ENHRY and CDR2 SYGVKD. CDR3 DNA sequence: TGTGCCATCATGAGGCAGGGAAGCACTGAAGCTTTCTTT. The encoded protein is CAIMRQGSTEAFF.

This chain uses TRBV28 with TRBJ2-7, with D possibly TRBD1 on 5 matching bases. V was trimmed by 1 base and J by 3 bases, leaving 10 bases between them. This CDR3 is built from 14 residues. Germline CDR1 reads MDHEN; CDR2 reads SYDVKM. The CDR3 DNA is TGTGCCAGCAGTTTATTCGTCAGGGTCTACGAGCAGTACTTC. Protein product: CASSLFVRVYEQYF.

The rearrangement joins TRBV10-1 to TRBJ2-3; 8 positions match TRBD1. The V gene end was trimmed by 0 bases and the J gene end by 2 bases; junction bases not matched to a gene: 7. CDR3 length: 17 residues. Per the germline V gene, CDR1 is WNHNN and CDR2 is SYGVQD (reference sequence). CDR3 nucleotide sequence: TGCGCCAGCAGTGAGTCGGGCAGGGGGCTTATCACAGATACGCAGTATTTT. The encoded protein is CASSESGRGLITDTQYF.